This T cell receptor beta chain was profiled in a study of blood T cell repertoires in COVID-19. The table came from immunoSEQ multiplex PCR; TCRdb's copy has only in-frame clones and leaves some out. This sample has 250,000 to 350,000 clones, with approximately 90% found just once. V lost 3 bases to trimming and J lost 4 bases; unmatched junction nucleotides: 13. Germline V gives CDR1 DFQATT, CDR2 SNEGSKA (reference sequence). CDR3 size: 17 residues. This chain links TRBV20-1 with TRBJ1-2, with TRBD1 matching over 11 bases. This TCR was recovered from a woman in her thirties who had recovered from COVID-19. The source material was peripheral blood. The CDR3 sequence is CSASMPGQGDLSYGYTF. CDR3 nucleotides: TGCAGTGCTAGTATGCCGGGACAGGGGGATCTTTCCTATGGCTACACCTTC.